This TCR beta chain was sequenced for a study of Ad26.COV2.S vaccination and SARS-CoV-2 variants. Study in general: Once, or twice with 56 days between doses, Ad26.COV2.S was given intramuscularly.

Treatment specified: some 20 received Ad26.COV2.S at low or high dose, single or two shots; roughly five received placebo; per-sample allocation not given. Day 63 after the first vaccine or placebo injection was the time point for sampling. An adult donor aged 18-55 years was enrolled in Boston. An Ad26 vector expressing Wuhan-strain SARS-CoV-2 spike served as the vaccine. This table comes from immunoSEQ multiplex PCR, and its TCRdb copy is limited to in-frame clones, with some not included. The table records 250,000 or so clones, roughly 89% of them present only once. The germline V gene has CDR1 PRHDT and CDR2 FYEKMQ (reference sequence). The V gene lost 5 bases and the J gene lost 7 bases, with 11 bases spanning the gap. This CDR3 has 12 amino acids. A note on this clone: The antigen is undetermined.

Whole-study findings and limits: Possible underestimation of total T cell responses by the TCR breadth and depth analyses was noted.

This specimen was peripheral blood, taken in a trial of Ad26.COV2.S vaccine versus placebo. The source is a person between 18 and 65 years old who received the Ad26.COV2.S COVID-19 vaccine or a placebo. The rearrangement joins TRBV13 to TRBJ1-1; D gene uncertain. CDR3 protein: CASSRQRGEAFF. In nucleotides, the CDR3 is TGTGCCAGCAGCCGCCAGCGGGGTGAAGCTTTCTTT. Full variable domain (outside the CDR3, taken from reference TRBV13 and TRBJ1-1): AAGVIQSPRHLIKEKRETATLKCYPIPRHDTVYWYQQGPGQDPQFLISFYEKMQSDKGSIPDRFSAQQFSDYHSELNMSSLELGDSALYFCASSRQRGEAFFGQGTRLTVV.